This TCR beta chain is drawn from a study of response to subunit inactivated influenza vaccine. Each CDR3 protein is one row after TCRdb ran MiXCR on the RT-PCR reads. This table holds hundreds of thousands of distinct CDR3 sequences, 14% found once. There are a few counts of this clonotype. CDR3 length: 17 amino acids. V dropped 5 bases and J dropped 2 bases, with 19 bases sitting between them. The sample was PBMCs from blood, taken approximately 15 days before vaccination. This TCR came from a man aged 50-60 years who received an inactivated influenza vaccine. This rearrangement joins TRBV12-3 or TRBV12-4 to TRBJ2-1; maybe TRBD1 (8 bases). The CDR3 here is CASSPTTGEGAYNEQFF. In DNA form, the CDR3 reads TGTGCCAGCAGTCCAACGACAGGGGAGGGGGCCTACAATGAGCAGTTCTTC.